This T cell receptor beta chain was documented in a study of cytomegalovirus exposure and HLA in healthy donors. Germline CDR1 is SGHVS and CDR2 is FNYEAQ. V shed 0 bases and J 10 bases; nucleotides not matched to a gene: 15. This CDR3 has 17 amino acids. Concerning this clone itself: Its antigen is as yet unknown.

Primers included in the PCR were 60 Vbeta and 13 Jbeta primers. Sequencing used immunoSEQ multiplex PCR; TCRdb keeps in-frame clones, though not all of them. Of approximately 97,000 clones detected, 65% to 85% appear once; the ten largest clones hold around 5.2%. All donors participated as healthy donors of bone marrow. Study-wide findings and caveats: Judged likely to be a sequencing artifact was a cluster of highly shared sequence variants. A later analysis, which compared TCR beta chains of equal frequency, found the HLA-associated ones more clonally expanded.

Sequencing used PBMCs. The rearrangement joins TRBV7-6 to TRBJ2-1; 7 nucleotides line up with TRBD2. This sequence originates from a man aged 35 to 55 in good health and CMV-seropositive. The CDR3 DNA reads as TGTGCCAGCAGCTTAGCGATGGGCGGGAGCGGCGGAAGGGAGCAGTTCTTC. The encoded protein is CASSLAMGGSGGREQFF.